Sequencing of this TCR beta chain was carried out in a study of T cell responses to AZD1222 COVID-19 vaccine. The study's findings and limits: Spike-specific TCR breadth and depth went up after people got two AZD1222 doses. The reported proportion of spike-specific TCRs targeting unmutated variant regions was nearly half. Vaccine-related CD4 TCRs covered spike, predominating at 160-218 and 743-854. Females outnumbered males among donors, who were mostly white British; clonal diversity was possibly underestimated.

CDR3 length: 12 amino acids. V was clipped by 2 bases and J by 6 bases, with 7 bases between them. CDR1 and CDR2 from the germline V gene are MNHEY and SVGAGI. On this clone itself: The antigen is not known.

Method: immunoSEQ multiplex PCR; TCRdb's copy keeps in-frame clones and lacks some. The table lists 70,000 or so clones, over 75% of them singletons. V is TRBV6-5 and J is TRBJ1-1; tentatively, D is TRBD1 (5 bases). Source: peripheral blood, taken on day 0 of AZD1222 vaccination. The clonotype was recovered from an adult in good health. CDR3 amino acids: CASSYRGAEAFF. CDR3 in DNA: TGTGCCAGCAGTTACCGGGGGGCTGAAGCTTTCTTT.